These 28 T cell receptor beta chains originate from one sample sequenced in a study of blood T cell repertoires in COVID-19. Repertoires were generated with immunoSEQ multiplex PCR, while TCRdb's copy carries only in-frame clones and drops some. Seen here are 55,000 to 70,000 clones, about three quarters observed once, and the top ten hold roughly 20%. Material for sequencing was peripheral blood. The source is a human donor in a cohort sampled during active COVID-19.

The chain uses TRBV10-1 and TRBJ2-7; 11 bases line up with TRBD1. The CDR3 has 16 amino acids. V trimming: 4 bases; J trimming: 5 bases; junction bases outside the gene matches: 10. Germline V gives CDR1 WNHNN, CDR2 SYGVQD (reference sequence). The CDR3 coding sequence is TGCGCCAGCAGTGGTGGTGGACAGGGGGCAGTCCACGAGCAGTACTTC. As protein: CASSGGGQGAVHEQYF.

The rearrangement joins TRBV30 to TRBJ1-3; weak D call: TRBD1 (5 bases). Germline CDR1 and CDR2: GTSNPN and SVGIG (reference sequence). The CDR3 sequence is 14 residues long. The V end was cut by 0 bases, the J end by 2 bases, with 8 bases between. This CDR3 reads CAWSVGVAGNTIYF. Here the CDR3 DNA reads TGTGCCTGGAGTGTAGGGGTCGCTGGAAACACCATATATTTT.

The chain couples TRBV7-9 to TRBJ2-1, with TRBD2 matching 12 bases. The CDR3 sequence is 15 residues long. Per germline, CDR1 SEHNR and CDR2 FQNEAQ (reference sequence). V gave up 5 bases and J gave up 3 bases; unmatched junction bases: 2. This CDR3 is CASSVLAGGYNEQFF. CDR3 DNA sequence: TGTGCCAGCAGCGTACTAGCGGGAGGCTACAATGAGCAGTTCTTC.

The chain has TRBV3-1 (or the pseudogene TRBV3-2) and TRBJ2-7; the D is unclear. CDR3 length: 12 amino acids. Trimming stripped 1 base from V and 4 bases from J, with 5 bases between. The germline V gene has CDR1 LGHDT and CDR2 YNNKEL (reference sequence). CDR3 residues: CASSQGGYEQYF. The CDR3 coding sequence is TGTGCCAGCAGCCAAGGCGGATACGAGCAGTACTTC.

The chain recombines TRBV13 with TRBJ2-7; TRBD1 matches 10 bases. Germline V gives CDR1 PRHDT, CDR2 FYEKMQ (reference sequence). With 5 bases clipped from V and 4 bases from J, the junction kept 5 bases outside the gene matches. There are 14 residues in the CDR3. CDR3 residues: CASSPRDRGYEQYF. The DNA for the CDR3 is TGTGCCAGCAGCCCCCGGGACAGGGGTTACGAGCAGTACTTC.

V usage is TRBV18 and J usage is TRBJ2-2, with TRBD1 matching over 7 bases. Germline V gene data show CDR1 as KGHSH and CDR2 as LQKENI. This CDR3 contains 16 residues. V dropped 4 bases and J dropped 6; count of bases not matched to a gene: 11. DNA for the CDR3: TGTGCCAGCTCACAGGGGACAGTAACCTTCTCCGGGGAGCTGTTTTTT. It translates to CASSQGTVTFSGELFF.

CDR3 bases: TGTGCCAGCAGTAGCGGCGGGGGGTACCAAGAGACCCAGTACTTC. It specifies CASSSGGGYQETQYF. This chain links TRBV27 with TRBJ2-5, with TRBD2 matching over 8 bases. The CDR3 length is 15 residues. Germline V lookup: CDR1 MNHEY, CDR2 SMNVEV (reference sequence). V was pared by 5 bases and J by 0 bases, with 5 bases of the junction left unmatched.

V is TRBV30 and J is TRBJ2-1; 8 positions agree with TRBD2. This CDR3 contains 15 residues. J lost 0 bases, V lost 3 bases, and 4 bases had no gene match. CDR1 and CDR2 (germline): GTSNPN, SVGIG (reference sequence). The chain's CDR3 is CAWRVAGRSYNEQFF. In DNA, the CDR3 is TGTGCCTGGAGAGTAGCGGGACGCTCCTACAATGAGCAGTTCTTC.

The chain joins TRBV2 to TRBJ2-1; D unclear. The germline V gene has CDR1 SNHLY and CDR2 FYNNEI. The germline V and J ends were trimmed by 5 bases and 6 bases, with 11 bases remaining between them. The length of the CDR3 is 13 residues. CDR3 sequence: CASSIIKPNEQFF. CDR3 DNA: TGTGCCAGCAGTATTATCAAGCCCAATGAGCAGTTCTTC.

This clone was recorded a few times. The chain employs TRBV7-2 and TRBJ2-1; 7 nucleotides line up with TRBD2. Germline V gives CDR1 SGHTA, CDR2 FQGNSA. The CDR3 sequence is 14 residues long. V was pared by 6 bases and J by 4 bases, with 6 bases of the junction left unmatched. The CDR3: CASSPSGTYNEQFF. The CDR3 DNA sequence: TGTGCCAGCAGTCCTAGCGGCACATACAATGAGCAGTTCTTC.

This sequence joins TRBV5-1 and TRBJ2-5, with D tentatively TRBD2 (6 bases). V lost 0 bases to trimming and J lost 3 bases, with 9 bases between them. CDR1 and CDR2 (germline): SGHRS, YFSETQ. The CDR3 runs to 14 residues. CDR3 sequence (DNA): TGCGCCAGCAGCTTGGCGGGGGTCAAAGAGACCCAGTACTTC. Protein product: CASSLAGVKETQYF.

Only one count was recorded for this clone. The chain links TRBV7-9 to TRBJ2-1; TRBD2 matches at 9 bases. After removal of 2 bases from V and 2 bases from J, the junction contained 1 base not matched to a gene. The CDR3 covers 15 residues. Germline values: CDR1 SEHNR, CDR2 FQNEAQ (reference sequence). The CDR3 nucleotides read TGTGCCAGCAGCTTACCTAGCGGGACCTACAATGAGCAGTTCTTC. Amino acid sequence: CASSLPSGTYNEQFF.

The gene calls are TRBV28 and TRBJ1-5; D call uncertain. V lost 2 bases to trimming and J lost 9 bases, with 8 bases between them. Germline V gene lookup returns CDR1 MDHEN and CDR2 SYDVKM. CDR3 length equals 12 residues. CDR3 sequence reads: CASSLNFRPQHF. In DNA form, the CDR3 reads TGTGCCAGCAGTTTAAATTTTCGGCCCCAGCATTTT. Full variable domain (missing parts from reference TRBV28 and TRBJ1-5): DVKVTQSSRYLVKRTGEKVFLECVQDMDHENMFWYRQDPGLGLRLIYFSYDVKMKEKGDIPEGYSVSREKKERFSLILESASTNQTSMYLCASSLNFRPQHFGDGTRLSIL.

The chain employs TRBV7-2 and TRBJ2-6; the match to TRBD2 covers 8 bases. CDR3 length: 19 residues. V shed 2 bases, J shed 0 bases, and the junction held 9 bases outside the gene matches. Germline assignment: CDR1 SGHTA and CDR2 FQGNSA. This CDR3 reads CASSLLSLAGSSGANVLTF. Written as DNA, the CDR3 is TGTGCCAGCAGCTTACTTAGCCTAGCGGGTAGCTCTGGGGCCAACGTCCTGACTTTC.

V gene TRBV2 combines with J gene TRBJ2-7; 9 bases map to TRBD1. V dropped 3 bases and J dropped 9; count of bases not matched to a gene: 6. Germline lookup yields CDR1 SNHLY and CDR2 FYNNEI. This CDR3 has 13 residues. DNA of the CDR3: TGTGCCAGCAGTGACTGGGACAGGGAAAGGCAGTACTTC. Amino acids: CASSDWDRERQYF. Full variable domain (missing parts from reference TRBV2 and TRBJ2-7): EPEVTQTPSHQVTQMGQEVILRCVPISNHLYFYWYRQILGQKVEFLVSFYNNEISEKSEIFDDQFSVERPDGSNFTLKIRSTKLEDSAMYFCASSDWDRERQYFGPGTRLTVT.

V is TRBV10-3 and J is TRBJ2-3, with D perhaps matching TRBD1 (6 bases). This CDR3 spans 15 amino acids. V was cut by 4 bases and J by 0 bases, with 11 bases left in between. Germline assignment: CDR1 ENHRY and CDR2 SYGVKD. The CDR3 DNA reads TGTGCCATCAGTGGACAGGCTTCTAGCACAGATACGCAGTATTTT. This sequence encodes CAISGQASSTDTQYF.

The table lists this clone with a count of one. In DNA, the CDR3 is TGTGCCAGCCTAGCTTCAGATACGCAGTATTTT. Protein sequence: CASLASDTQYF. The genes are TRBV21-1 and TRBJ2-3; the tabulated D call, TRBD2, remains unverified against the DNA. TRBV21-1 counts as a pseudogene. The CDR3 is 11 amino acids.

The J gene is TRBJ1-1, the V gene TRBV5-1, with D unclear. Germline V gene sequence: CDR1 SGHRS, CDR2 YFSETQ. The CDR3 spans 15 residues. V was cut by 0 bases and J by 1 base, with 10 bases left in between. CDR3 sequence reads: CASSLEPGSNTEAFF. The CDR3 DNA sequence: TGCGCCAGCAGCTTGGAGCCGGGTTCGAACACTGAAGCTTTCTTT.

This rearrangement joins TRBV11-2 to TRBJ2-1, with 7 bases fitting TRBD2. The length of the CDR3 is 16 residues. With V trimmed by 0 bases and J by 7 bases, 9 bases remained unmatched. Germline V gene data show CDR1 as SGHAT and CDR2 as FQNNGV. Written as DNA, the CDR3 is TGTGCCAGCAGCTTAGATTTGGTAGCGGGTCTTAATGAGCAGTTCTTC. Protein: CASSLDLVAGLNEQFF.

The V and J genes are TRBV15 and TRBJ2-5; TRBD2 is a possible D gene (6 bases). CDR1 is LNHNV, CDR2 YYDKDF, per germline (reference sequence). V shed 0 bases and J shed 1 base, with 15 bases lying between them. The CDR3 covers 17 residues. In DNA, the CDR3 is TGTGCCACCAGCAGAGATCAGTACGGTAGCGGCCAAGAGACCCAGTACTTC. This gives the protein CATSRDQYGSGQETQYF.

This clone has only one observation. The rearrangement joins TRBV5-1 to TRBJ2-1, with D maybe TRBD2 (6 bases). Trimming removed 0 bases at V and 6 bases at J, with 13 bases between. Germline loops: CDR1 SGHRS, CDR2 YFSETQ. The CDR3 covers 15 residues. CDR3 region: CASSLDGTEGNEQFF. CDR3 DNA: TGCGCCAGCAGCTTGGACGGGACTGAGGGCAATGAGCAGTTCTTC.

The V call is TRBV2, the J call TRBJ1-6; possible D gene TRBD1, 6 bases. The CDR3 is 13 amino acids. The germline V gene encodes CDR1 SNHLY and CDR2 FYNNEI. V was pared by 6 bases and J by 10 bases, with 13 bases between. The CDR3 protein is CASRFTGRSPLHF. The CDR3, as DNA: TGTGCCAGCAGGTTTACAGGGCGCTCACCCCTCCACTTT.

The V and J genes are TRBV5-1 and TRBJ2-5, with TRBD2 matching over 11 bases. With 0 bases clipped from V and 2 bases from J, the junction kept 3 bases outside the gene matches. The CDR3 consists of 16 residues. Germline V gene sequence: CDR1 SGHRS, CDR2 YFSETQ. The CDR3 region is CASSLVGTSGQETQYF. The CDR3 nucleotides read TGCGCCAGCAGCTTGGTTGGGACTAGCGGTCAAGAGACCCAGTACTTC.

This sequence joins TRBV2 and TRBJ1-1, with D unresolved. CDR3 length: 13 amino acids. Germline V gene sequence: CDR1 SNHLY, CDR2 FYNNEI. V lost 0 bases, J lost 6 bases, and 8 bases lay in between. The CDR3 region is CASSEARRAEAFF. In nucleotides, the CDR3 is TGTGCCAGCAGTGAAGCCCGCCGAGCTGAAGCTTTCTTT.

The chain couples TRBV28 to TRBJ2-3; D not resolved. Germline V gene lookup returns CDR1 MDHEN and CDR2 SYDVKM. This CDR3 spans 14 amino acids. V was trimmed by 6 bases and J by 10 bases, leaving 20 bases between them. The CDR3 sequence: CASRLSLASNAQYF. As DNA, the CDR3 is TGTGCCAGCAGGCTATCGTTAGCATCAAATGCGCAGTATTTT. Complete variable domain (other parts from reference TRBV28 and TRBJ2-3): DVKVTQSSRYLVKRTGEKVFLECVQDMDHENMFWYRQDPGLGLRLIYFSYDVKMKEKGDIPEGYSVSREKKERFSLILESASTNQTSMYLCASRLSLASNAQYFGPGTRLTVL.

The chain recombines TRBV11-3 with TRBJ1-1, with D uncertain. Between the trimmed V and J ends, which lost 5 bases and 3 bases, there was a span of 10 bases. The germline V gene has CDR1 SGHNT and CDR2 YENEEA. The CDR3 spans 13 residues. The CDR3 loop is CASSQTGDTEAFF. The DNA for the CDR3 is TGTGCCAGCAGCCAGACCGGGGACACTGAAGCTTTCTTT. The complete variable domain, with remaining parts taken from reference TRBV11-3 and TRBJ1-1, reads EAGVVQSPRYKIIEKKQPVAFWCNPISGHNTLYWYLQNLGQGPELLIRYENEEAVDDSQLPKDRFSAERLKGVDSTLKIQPAELGDSAVYLCASSQTGDTEAFFGQGTRLTVV.

The CDR3 loop reads CASSEGQGLNYGYTF. The CDR3, as DNA: TGTGCCAGCAGTGAAGGCCAGGGCTTGAACTATGGCTACACCTTC. The genes are TRBV6-1 and TRBJ1-2, with D possibly being TRBD1 (5 bases). This CDR3 comprises 15 residues. Between the trimmed V and J ends, which lost 1 base and 2 bases, there was a span of 11 bases. Per the germline V gene, CDR1 is MNHNS and CDR2 is SASEGT.

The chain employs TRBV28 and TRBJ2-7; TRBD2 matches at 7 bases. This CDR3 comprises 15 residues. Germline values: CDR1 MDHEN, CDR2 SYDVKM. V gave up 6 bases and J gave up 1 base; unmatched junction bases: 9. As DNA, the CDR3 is TGTGCCAGCAGCACCCCTAGCGGCAATTCCTACGAGCAGTACTTC. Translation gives CASSTPSGNSYEQYF.